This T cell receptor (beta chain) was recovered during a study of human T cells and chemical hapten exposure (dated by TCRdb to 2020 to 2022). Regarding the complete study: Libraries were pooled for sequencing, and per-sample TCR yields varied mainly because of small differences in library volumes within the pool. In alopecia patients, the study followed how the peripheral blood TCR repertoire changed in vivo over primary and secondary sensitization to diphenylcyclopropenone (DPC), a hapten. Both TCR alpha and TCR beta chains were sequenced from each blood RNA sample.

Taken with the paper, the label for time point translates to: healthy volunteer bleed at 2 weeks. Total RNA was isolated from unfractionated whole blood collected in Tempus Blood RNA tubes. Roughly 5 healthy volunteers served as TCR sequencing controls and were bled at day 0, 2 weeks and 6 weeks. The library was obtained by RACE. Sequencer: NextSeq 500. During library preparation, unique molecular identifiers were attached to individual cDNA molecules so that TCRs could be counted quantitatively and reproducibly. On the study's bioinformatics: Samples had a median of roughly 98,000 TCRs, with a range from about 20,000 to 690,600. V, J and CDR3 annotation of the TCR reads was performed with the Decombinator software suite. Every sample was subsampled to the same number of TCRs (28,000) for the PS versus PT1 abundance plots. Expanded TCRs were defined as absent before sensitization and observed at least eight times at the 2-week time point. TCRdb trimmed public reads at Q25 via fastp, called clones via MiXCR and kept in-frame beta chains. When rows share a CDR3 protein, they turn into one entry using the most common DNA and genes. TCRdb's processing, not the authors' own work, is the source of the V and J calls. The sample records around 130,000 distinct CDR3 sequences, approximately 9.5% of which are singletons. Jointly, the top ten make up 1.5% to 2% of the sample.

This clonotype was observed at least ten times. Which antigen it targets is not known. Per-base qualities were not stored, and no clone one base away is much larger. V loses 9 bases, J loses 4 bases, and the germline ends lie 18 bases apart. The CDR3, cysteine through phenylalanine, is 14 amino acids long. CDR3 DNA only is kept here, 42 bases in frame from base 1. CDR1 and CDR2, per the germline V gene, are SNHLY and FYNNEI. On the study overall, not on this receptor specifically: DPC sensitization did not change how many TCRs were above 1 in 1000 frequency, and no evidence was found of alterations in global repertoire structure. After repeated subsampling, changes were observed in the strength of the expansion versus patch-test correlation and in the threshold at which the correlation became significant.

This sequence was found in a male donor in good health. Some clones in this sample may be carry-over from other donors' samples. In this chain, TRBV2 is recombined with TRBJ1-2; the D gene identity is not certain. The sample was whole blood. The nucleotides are TGTGCCAGTGTACTACAGTGGACTTCCTATGGCTACACCTTC. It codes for CASVLQWTSYGYTF.